This TCR beta chain was documented in a study of blood T cell repertoires in COVID-19. Only in-frame clones appear in the TCRdb table, and some are missing; sequencing was by immunoSEQ multiplex PCR. The repertoire holds approximately 150,000 clones, with approximately 90% as singletons. Germline-derived CDR1 and CDR2 are KGHDR and SFDVKD. The CDR3 loop spans 16 amino acids. V lost 3 bases to trimming and J lost 0 bases, with 10 bases between them. J is TRBJ2-2 and V is TRBV24-1; D is perhaps TRBD1 (6 bases). This TCR was recovered from a woman aged 55-69 years with active or convalescent COVID-19. Source material: peripheral blood. This CDR3 is CATSDAGDTNTGELFF. The DNA of the CDR3 is TGTGCCACCAGTGATGCAGGGGATACGAACACCGGGGAGCTGTTTTTT.